This entry describes one T cell receptor beta chain. This sample is part of a study of blood T cell repertoires in COVID-19. Repertoires were generated with immunoSEQ multiplex PCR, while TCRdb's copy carries only in-frame clones and drops some. The data contain some 150,000 clones, around nine tenths of them seen just once; the ten biggest clones take up about 2.1%. CDR1 is LNHDA and CDR2 is SQIVND in the germline V gene (reference sequence). After removal of 7 bases from V and 2 bases from J, the junction contained 4 bases not matched to a gene. The CDR3 is 14 residues long. Sample: peripheral blood. J is TRBJ1-5 and V is TRBV19; 8 bases are shared with TRBD1. This sequence originates from a human donor in a cohort sampled during active COVID-19. DNA for the CDR3: TGTGCCAGTAACCCGACAGGGGGCAATCAGCCCCAGCATTTT. It encodes CASNPTGGNQPQHF.